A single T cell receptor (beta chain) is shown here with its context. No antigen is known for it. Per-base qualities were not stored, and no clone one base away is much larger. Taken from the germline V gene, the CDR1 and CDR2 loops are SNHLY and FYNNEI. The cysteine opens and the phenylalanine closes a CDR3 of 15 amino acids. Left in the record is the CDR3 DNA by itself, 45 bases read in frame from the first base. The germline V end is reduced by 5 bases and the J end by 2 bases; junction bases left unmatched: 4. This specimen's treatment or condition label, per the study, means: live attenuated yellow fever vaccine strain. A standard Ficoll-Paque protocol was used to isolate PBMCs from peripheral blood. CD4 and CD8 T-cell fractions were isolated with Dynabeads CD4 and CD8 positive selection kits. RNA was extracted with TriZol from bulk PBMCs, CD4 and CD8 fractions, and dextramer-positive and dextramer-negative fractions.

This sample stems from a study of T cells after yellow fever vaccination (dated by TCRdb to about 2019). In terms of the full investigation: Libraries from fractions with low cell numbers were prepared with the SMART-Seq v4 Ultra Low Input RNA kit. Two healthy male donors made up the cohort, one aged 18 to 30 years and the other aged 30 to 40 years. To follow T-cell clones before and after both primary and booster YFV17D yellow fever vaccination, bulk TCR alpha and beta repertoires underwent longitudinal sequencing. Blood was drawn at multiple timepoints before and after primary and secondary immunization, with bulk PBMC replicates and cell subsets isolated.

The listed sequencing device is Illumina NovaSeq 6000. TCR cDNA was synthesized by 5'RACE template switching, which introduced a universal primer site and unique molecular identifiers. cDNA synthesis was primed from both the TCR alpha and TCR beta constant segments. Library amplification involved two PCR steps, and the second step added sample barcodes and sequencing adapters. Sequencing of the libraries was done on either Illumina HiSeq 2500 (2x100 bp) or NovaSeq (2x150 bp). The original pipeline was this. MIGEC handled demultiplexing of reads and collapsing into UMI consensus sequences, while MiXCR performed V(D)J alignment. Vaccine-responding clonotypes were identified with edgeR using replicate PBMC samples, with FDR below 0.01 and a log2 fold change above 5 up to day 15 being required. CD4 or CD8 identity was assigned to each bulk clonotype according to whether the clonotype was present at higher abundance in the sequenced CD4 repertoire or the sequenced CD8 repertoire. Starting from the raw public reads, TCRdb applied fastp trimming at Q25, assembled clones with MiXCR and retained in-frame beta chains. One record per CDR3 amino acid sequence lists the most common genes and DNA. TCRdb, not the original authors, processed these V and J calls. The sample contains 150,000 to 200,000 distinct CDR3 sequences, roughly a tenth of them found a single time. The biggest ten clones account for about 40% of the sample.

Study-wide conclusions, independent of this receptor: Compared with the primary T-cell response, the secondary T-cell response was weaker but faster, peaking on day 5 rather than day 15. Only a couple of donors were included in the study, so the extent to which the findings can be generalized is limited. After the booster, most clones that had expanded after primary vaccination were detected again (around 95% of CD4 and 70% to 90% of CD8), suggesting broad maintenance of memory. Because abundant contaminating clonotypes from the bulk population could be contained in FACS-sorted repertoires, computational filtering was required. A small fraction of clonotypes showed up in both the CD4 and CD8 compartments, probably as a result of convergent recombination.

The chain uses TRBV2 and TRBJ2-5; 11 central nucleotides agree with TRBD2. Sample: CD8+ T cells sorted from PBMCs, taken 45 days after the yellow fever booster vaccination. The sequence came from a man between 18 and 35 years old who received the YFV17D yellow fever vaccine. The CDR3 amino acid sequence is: CASSKTSGAQETQYF. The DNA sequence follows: TGTGCCAGCAGTAAGACTAGCGGGGCACAAGAGACCCAGTACTTC.